The 21 T cell receptor beta chains in this list originate from one sample, sequenced in a study of T cells after yellow fever vaccination. TCRdb itself ran the 5' RACE reads through MiXCR, one entry per CDR3 protein. The data show over 300,000 distinct CDR3 sequences, with roughly 6.8% seen just once and 18% held by the top ten. The specimen was PBMCs, collected about 41 days after the first yellow fever vaccination. The receptors here all came from a man in his late teens or twenties who received the YFV17D yellow fever vaccine.

This clonotype was picked up a small number of times. The chain employs TRBV27 and TRBJ2-1; D might be TRBD1 (6 bases). CDR1 is MNHEY and CDR2 is SMNVEV in the germline V gene (reference sequence). The CDR3 runs 15 residues. The V gene lost 2 bases and the J gene lost 7 bases, with 15 bases spanning the gap. The CDR3 DNA follows: TGTGCCAGCAGTTTAAGGGGGACCGCGAGGAATGAGCAGTTCTTC. This encodes CASSLRGTARNEQFF.

This clonotype came up many times. V gene TRBV12-3 or TRBV12-4 combines with J gene TRBJ2-5; 12 nucleotides match TRBD2. The CDR3 consists of 14 residues. Trimming cost V 6 bases and J 4 bases; bases outside gene matches: 3. The CDR3 DNA reads TGTGCCAGCAGGGCGACTAGCGGGGGAGAGACCCAGTACTTC. The encoded protein is CASRATSGGETQYF.

This clonotype appeared many times. This sequence joins TRBV11-2 and TRBJ2-7; 10 bases fit TRBD1. The length of the CDR3 is 15 residues. Germline V lookup: CDR1 SGHAT, CDR2 FQNNGV. The CDR3 DNA reads TGTGCCAGCAGCCTAGACAGGGGGCGCGGCTACGAGCAGTACGTC. This sequence encodes CASSLDRGRGYEQYV.

At least ten counts were recorded for this clonotype. J is TRBJ2-1 and V is TRBV7-3, with a possible D match to TRBD2 (6 bases). From germline, CDR1 is SGHTA and CDR2 FQGTGA. This CDR3 region has 15 residues. V lost 5 bases, J lost 5 bases, and 16 bases lay in between. The CDR3: CASSPLGGSNNEQFF. In DNA, the CDR3 is TGTGCCAGCAGCCCCCTCGGAGGGTCTAACAATGAGCAGTTCTTC. Filled out from reference TRBV7-3 and TRBJ2-1, the complete variable domain reads GAGVSQTPSNKVTEKGKYVELRCDPISGHTALYWYRQSLGQGPEFLIYFQGTGAADDSGLPNDRFFAVRPEGSVSTLKIQRTERGDSAVYLCASSPLGGSNNEQFFGPGTRLTVL.

This clonotype was found many times. This rearrangement joins TRBV18 to TRBJ1-4, with unresolved D. V was shortened by 0 bases and J by 7 bases, with 9 bases between the two germline ends. Germline V CDR1 and CDR2: KGHSH, LQKENI. This CDR3 has 14 amino acids. CDR3 sequence reads: CASSPPSTGEKLFF. DNA of the CDR3: TGTGCCAGCTCACCACCCTCGACCGGTGAAAAACTGTTTTTT.

The chain has TRBV29-1 and TRBJ1-3; TRBD1 might be the D (6 bases). Trimming shortened V by 6 bases and J by 3 bases, and 9 bases separated the two germline ends. The CDR3 contains 12 residues. Germline V lookup: CDR1 SQVTM, CDR2 ANQGSEA. The CDR3 spells CSVGQFGNTIYF. For the CDR3, the DNA is TGCAGCGTCGGACAGTTTGGAAACACCATATATTTT.

This chain connects TRBV29-1 to TRBJ1-1, with D unclear. Germline CDR1 reads SQVTM; CDR2 reads ANQGSEA. Trimming left V 7 bases short and J 0 bases short, with 6 bases between. CDR3 length equals 11 residues. CDR3 nucleotides: TGCAGCGGACGGATGAACACTGAAGCTTTCTTT. Amino acid sequence: CSGRMNTEAFF.

The chain links TRBV5-4 to TRBJ1-2; D is unresolved. V was pared by 0 bases and J by 8 bases, with 8 bases between. The V gene's germline CDR1 is SGHNT and CDR2 YYREEE (reference sequence). The CDR3 is 12 amino acids. The CDR3 coding sequence is TGTGCCAGCAGCTTGGTGGCGCGGGGCTACACCTTC. This codes for CASSLVARGYTF.

This clonotype was counted at least ten times. The CDR3 DNA reads TGTGCCAGTGGGAAAGGCACTGAAGCTTTCTTT. Protein product: CASGKGTEAFF. The J gene is TRBJ1-1, the V gene TRBV2; D gene uncertain. Germline V lookup: CDR1 SNHLY, CDR2 FYNNEI. The CDR3 runs to 11 residues. V lost 9 bases to trimming and J lost 4 bases, with 9 bases between them.

The chain joins TRBV9 to TRBJ2-1; D is perhaps TRBD1 or TRBD2 (5 bases each). Germline V gene sequence: CDR1 SGDLS, CDR2 YYNGEE. This CDR3 spans 16 amino acids. Deletions cut 0 bases from V and 0 bases from J, with 10 bases between. CDR3 sequence reads: CASSVAGADSYNEQFF. DNA for the CDR3: TGTGCCAGCAGCGTAGCCGGGGCAGACTCCTACAATGAGCAGTTCTTC.

The V call is TRBV7-8, the J call TRBJ1-2; 8 bases fit TRBD1. CDR1 and CDR2 from the germline V gene are SGHVS and FQNEAQ. The CDR3 loop spans 19 amino acids. V shed 10 bases, J shed 0 bases, and the junction held 22 bases outside the gene matches. CDR3 sequence (DNA): TGTGCCATGGGACCCAGGCTCGACAGGGGCCGAGTTGCTAACTATGGCTACACCTTC. It encodes CAMGPRLDRGRVANYGYTF. The whole variable domain, filled in from reference TRBV7-8 and TRBJ1-2, reads GAGVSQSPRYKVAKRGQDVALRCDPISGHVSLFWYQQALGQGPEFLTYFQNEAQLDKSGLPSDRFFAERPEGSVSTLKIQRTQQEDSAVYLCAMGPRLDRGRVANYGYTFGSGTRLTVV.

This clonotype was observed many times. The rearrangement links TRBV20-1 to TRBJ2-3; D uncertain. This CDR3 has 12 amino acids. V lost 7 bases and J 4 bases, leaving 12 bases between the germline ends. Germline V gene sequence: CDR1 DFQATT, CDR2 SNEGSKA (reference sequence). The CDR3 DNA reads TGCAGTGTATCGGCGGCTTCAGATACGCAGTATTTT. It is translated as CSVSAASDTQYF.

This clonotype was observed many times. The CDR3 reads CASSFLDPAALETQYF. CDR3 nucleotide sequence: TGTGCCAGCAGCTTCCTAGACCCAGCGGCCTTAGAGACCCAGTACTTC. This chain connects TRBV7-9 to TRBJ2-5, with TRBD2 as a possible D gene (5 bases). The germline V gene encodes CDR1 SEHNR and CDR2 FQNEAQ (reference sequence). The length of the CDR3 is 16 residues. Trimming took off 3 bases at V and 4 bases at J, with 18 bases between the two ends.

This clonotype was counted a few times. CDR3 DNA: TGTGCCAGCAGCGAATTAGCTAGACCTCTTATCCCTGAAGCTTTCTTT. Its protein product is CASSELARPLIPEAFF. This chain links TRBV6-2 or TRBV6-3 with TRBJ1-1; D not resolved. CDR3 length: 16 amino acids. Germline V gene sequence: CDR1 MNHEY, CDR2 SVGEGT. Trimming pared 6 bases from V and 6 bases from J, leaving 23 bases between.

The chain joins TRBV12-3 or TRBV12-4 to TRBJ1-1; D uncertain. CDR3 length: 12 residues. The V end was cut by 1 base, the J end by 10 bases, with 10 bases between. CDR3 sequence reads: CASSLGPGRAFF. CDR3 bases: TGTGCCAGCAGTTTAGGGCCAGGTCGAGCTTTCTTT.

The chain has TRBV4-2 and TRBJ1-4; no firm D call. The CDR3 has 11 amino acids. Germline values: CDR1 LGHNA, CDR2 YNFKEQ. Trimming took 6 bases from V and 11 from J, leaving 10 bases between them. CDR3 coding DNA: TGTGCCAGCAGTGGAAACCGGAAACTGTTTTTT. Its translation is CASSGNRKLFF.

The table lists this clonotype with a few counts. The J gene is TRBJ2-7, the V gene TRBV12-3 or TRBV12-4; perhaps TRBD1 as D (6 bases). The CDR3 extends over 14 amino acids. The V and J ends lost 5 bases and 0 bases respectively, with 11 bases between them. The CDR3 here is CASSPRGTSYEQYF. DNA for the CDR3: TGTGCCAGCAGTCCCAGGGGTACCTCCTACGAGCAGTACTTC.

The chain employs TRBV6-5 and TRBJ1-1; 7 bases agree with TRBD1. This CDR3 is 14 amino acids long. Germline V lookup: CDR1 MNHEY, CDR2 SVGAGI. With V trimmed by 4 bases and J by 5 bases, 7 bases remained unmatched. The CDR3 is CASSSRRGPTEAFF. The CDR3 DNA reads TGTGCCAGCAGTTCTAGAAGGGGGCCAACTGAAGCTTTCTTT.

V and J are TRBV9 and TRBJ2-7; D gene ambiguous. Between the trimmed V and J ends, which lost 4 bases and 3 bases, there was a span of 14 bases. Looked up from germline, CDR1 is SGDLS and CDR2 is YYNGEE. The CDR3 is 14 residues long. DNA for the CDR3: TGTGCCAGCAGCCCCGACGGAAGGAACTACGAGCAGTACTTC. Its translation is CASSPDGRNYEQYF.

The J gene is TRBJ1-5, the V gene TRBV7-2; 7 bases agree with TRBD1. The V segment lost 2 bases and the J segment 3 bases; nucleotides outside the gene matches: 10. The CDR3 runs 17 residues. Germline-derived CDR1 and CDR2 are SGHTA and FQGNSA. The CDR3 DNA reads as TGTGCCAGCAGCTTATACTTCTCGGGACAGAACAATCAGCCCCAGCATTTT. The encoded protein is CASSLYFSGQNNQPQHF. The full variable domain, its missing parts supplied by reference TRBV7-2 and TRBJ1-5, is GAGVSQSPSNKVTEKGKDVELRCDPISGHTALYWYRQSLGQGLEFLIYFQGNSAPDKSGLPSDRFSAERTGGSVSTLTIQRTQQEDSAVYLCASSLYFSGQNNQPQHFGDGTRLSIL.

The chain couples TRBV5-1 to TRBJ2-4, with a possible D match to TRBD2 (6 bases). CDR3 size: 16 residues. CDR1 and CDR2 (germline): SGHRS, YFSETQ. Trimming cost V 4 bases and J 0 bases, with 14 bases left between them. This CDR3 is CASSRQSGQAKNIQYF. CDR3 sequence (DNA): TGCGCCAGCAGCCGACAAAGCGGGCAAGCCAAAAACATTCAGTACTTC. The variable domain in full, completed from reference TRBV5-1 and TRBJ2-4, reads KAGVTQTPRYLIKTRGQQVTLSCSPISGHRSVSWYQQTPGQGLQFLFEYFSETQRNKGNFPGRFSGRQFSNSRSEMNVSTLELGDSALYLCASSRQSGQAKNIQYFGAGTRLSVL.